A single T cell receptor beta chain is shown here with its context. The data belong to a study of blood T cell repertoires in COVID-19. Overall study context: The United States, Italy and Spain supplied acute and convalescent COVID-19 samples. T cells, B-cell-depleted T cells, or PBMCs supplied cDNA or gDNA.

Sequenced by immunoSEQ multiplex PCR; TCRdb stores in-frame clones only, minus some. Altogether roughly 120,000 clones are present, approximately 87% being singletons, with the ten largest covering roughly 2.2%. Per germline, CDR1 MNHEY and CDR2 SMNVEV (reference sequence). The CDR3 is 15 residues long. Trimming removed 3 bases from V and 4 bases from J; junction bases left unmatched: 6. This TCR came from a woman aged 45 to 65 with acute or convalescent COVID-19. The specimen was peripheral blood. The chain employs TRBV27 and TRBJ1-2, with TRBD1 matching over 9 bases. CDR3 DNA sequence: TGTGCCAGCAGTTTGACGGGACAGGGTATCTATGGCTACACCTTC. Translation gives CASSLTGQGIYGYTF.